Listed below are T cell receptor beta chains from one sample, sequenced in a study of beta chain features in type 1 diabetes. TCRdb's table, derived via immunoSEQ multiplex PCR, lists solely in-frame clones and lacks some. This sample has 300,000 to 450,000 clones, with over 9.5% found just once. Sequencing was carried out using naive CD4+ T cells from blood. These receptors all stem from a woman aged 18-29 years with type 1 diabetes. Each CDR3 is given with its conserved first and last residue. The D gene is left open where the match is weak. Where a row states a size, it is once, few, many or the class of an expanded clone; other rows omit it.

j_gene | abundance | v_gene | d_gene | CDR3aa | CDR3nt
TRBJ2-7 | - | TRBV30 | TRBD2 | CAWGRLAGNYEQYF | TGTGCCTGGGGGAGGCTAGCGGGAAACTACGAGCAGTACTTC
TRBJ2-3 | - | TRBV4-1 | TRBD1 | CASSQVDRVADTQYF | TGCGCCAGCAGCCAAGTTGACAGGGTTGCAGATACGCAGTATTTT
TRBJ2-1 | - | TRBV28 | TRBD2 | CASRETSVSYNEQFF | TGTGCCAGCAGGGAGACTAGCGTCTCCTACAATGAGCAGTTCTTC
TRBJ2-1 | - | TRBV30 | TRBD2 | CAWSVRRLAGVYNEQFF | TGTGCCTGGAGTGTACGTCGGCTAGCGGGAGTCTACAATGAGCAGTTCTTC
TRBJ2-2 | - | TRBV5-1 | - | CASSPRYREQGTGELFF | TGCGCCAGCAGCCCGAGGTACAGGGAACAGGGCACCGGGGAGCTGTTTTTT
TRBJ1-1 | - | TRBV4-3 | - | CASSQDIRGTEAFF | TGCGCCAGCAGCCAAGATATTCGGGGTACTGAAGCTTTCTTT
TRBJ2-4 | - | TRBV10-3 | - | CAISESLALAKNIQYF | TGTGCCATCAGTGAGAGTCTAGCGTTAGCCAAAAACATTCAGTACTTC
TRBJ2-7 | few | TRBV5-1 | TRBD1 | CASSHEGQSYEQYF | TGCGCCAGCAGCCACGAGGGACAGTCATACGAGCAGTACTTC
TRBJ1-1 | - | TRBV5-1 | - | CASRRQDMNTEAFF | TGCGCCAGCAGGAGACAGGACATGAACACTGAAGCTTTCTTT
TRBJ2-6 | - | TRBV9 | TRBD2 | CASRRGDSRVLTF | TGTGCCAGCCGTCGGGGGGACTCTCGCGTCCTGACTTTC
TRBJ2-5 | few | TRBV6-6 | TRBD2 | CASRASGEETQYF | TGTGCCAGCAGAGCTAGCGGGGAAGAGACCCAGTACTTC
TRBJ2-3 | few | TRBV19 | - | CASSPAGADTQYF | TGTGCCAGTAGTCCAGCAGGCGCGGATACGCAGTATTTT
TRBJ2-1 | few | TRBV5-1 | - | CASSRGGAGNEQFF | TGCGCCAGCAGCCGAGGGGGGGCCGGCAATGAGCAGTTCTTC
TRBJ2-1 | - | TRBV7-3 | TRBD2 | CASSLRSGSSYNEQFF | TGTGCCAGCAGCCTACGGAGCGGGAGCTCCTACAATGAGCAGTTCTTC
TRBJ1-4 | few | TRBV5-6 | - | CASSPQVATNEKLFF | TGTGCCAGCAGCCCACAGGTCGCAACTAATGAAAAACTGTTTTTT
TRBJ1-5 | - | TRBV30 | TRBD1 | CAWSPAGTGGNQPQHF | TGTGCCTGGAGCCCGGCCGGGACAGGGGGCAATCAGCCCCAGCATTTT
TRBJ2-7 | few | TRBV18 | - | CASSPFRDYEQYF | TGTGCCAGCTCACCATTTCGGGACTACGAGCAGTACTTC
TRBJ1-2 | - | TRBV19 | TRBD1 | CASNLQGNYGYTF | TGTGCCAGCAATCTACAGGGGAACTATGGCTACACCTTC
TRBJ1-5 | - | TRBV7-2 | - | CASSLAENQPQHF | TGTGCCAGCAGCTTAGCCGAGAATCAGCCCCAGCATTTT